Described below is a single T cell receptor (beta chain) sequence and its context. Antigen specificity is unknown. The data originate from a study of response to subunit inactivated influenza vaccine. General study results and limits: The authors suggested that few new T cells are recruited per seasonal influenza vaccination.

One entry per CDR3 protein results from TCRdb running MiXCR on the RT-PCR reads. The table lists more than 400,000 distinct CDR3 sequences, 6.5% to 8% of them singletons, with around 13% in the top ten. Germline V gene data show CDR1 as LGHDT and CDR2 as YNNKEL (reference sequence). The CDR3 is made up of 16 amino acids. V gave up 0 bases and J gave up 2 bases, with 12 bases separating them. This sample comprised PBMCs from blood, obtained 23 months after vaccination. This clonotype was obtained from a man between 50 and 69 years old who received an inactivated influenza vaccine. This chain joins TRBV3-1 and TRBJ2-3; unclear D gene. The CDR3 DNA follows: TGTGCCAGCAGCCAAGAAATCGAAGGGAACACAGATACGCAGTATTTT. Amino acid sequence: CASSQEIEGNTDTQYF.